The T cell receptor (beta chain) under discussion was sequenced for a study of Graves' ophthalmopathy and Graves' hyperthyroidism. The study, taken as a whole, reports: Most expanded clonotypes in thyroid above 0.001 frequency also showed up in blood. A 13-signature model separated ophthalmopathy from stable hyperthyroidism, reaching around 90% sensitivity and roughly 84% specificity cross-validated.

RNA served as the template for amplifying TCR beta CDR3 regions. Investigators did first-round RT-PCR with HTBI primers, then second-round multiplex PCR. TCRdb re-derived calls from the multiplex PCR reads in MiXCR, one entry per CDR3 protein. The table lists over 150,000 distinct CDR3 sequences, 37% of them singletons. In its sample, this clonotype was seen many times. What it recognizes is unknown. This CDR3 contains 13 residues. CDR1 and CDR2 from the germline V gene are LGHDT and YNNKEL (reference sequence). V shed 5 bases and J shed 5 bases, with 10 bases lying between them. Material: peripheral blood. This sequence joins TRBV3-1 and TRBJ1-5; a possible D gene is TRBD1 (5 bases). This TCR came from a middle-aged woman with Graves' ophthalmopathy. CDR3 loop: CASSLGGDQPQHF. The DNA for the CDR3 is TGTGCCAGCAGCTTGGGGGGGGATCAGCCCCAGCATTTT.